The 15 T cell receptor beta chains given below trace back to one sample, sequenced in a study of Ad26.COV2.S vaccination and SARS-CoV-2 variants. Profiling relied on immunoSEQ multiplex PCR, and the TCRdb table lists in-frame clones only, not all of them. This sample has approximately 350,000 clones, with roughly 80% found just once. The treatment is: 15 to 20 received Ad26.COV2.S at low or high dose, single or two shots; roughly 5 received placebo; per-sample allocation not given. The samples were gathered on day 63 after the first injection of vaccine or placebo. Sequences were derived from peripheral blood, sampled in a trial of Ad26.COV2.S vaccine versus placebo. These TCRs come from a person aged 18-60 years who received the Ad26.COV2.S COVID-19 vaccine or a placebo.

The V call is TRBV4-2, the J call TRBJ1-1; D gene ambiguous. Germline values: CDR1 LGHNA, CDR2 YNFKEQ. Trimming took 4 bases from V and 0 from J, leaving 18 bases between them. The CDR3 has 17 residues. The CDR3 is CASSLLEGSGLNTEAFF. In nucleotides, the CDR3 is TGTGCCAGCAGCCTTTTAGAGGGATCGGGCCTGAACACTGAAGCTTTCTTT.

The chain combines TRBV6-5 with TRBJ2-2; 11 bases are shared with TRBD2. Per germline, CDR1 MNHEY and CDR2 SVGAGI. The V gene end was trimmed by 2 bases and the J gene end by 5 bases; junction bases not matched to a gene: 1. The CDR3 has 15 amino acids. As DNA, the CDR3 is TGTGCCAGCAGTTACACTAGCGGGGGTACCGGGGAGCTGTTTTTT. It translates to CASSYTSGGTGELFF.

In this sample, this clone turned up once. The chain employs TRBV7-2 and TRBJ2-7, with D perhaps assigned TRBD1 or TRBD2 (5 bases each). CDR3 length: 15 residues. V was pared by 6 bases and J by 3 bases, with 18 bases between. Looked up from germline, CDR1 is SGHTA and CDR2 is FQGNSA. The CDR3 DNA follows: TGTGCCAGCAGAGAGGGACCCGACGACGGCTACGAGCAGTACTTC. Encoded protein: CASREGPDDGYEQYF.

J is TRBJ1-1 and V is TRBV27; the D is unclear. CDR3 length equals 13 residues. The germline V gene has CDR1 MNHEY and CDR2 SMNVEV (reference sequence). Trimming stripped 6 bases from V and 8 bases from J, with 16 bases between. The CDR3 region has the DNA TGTGCCAGCAGACATGACCGGGAACCAGAAGCTTTCTTT. Translation gives CASRHDREPEAFF.

V usage is TRBV5-1 and J usage is TRBJ1-6; tentative D call: TRBD1 (6 bases). CDR1 and CDR2 from the germline V gene are SGHRS and YFSETQ. CDR3 size: 16 residues. Trimming stripped 1 base from V and 10 bases from J, with 18 bases between. CDR3 coding DNA: TGCGCCAGCAGCTTGACCGAGTTCAGGGGTTTGTCACCCCTCCACTTT. It is translated as CASSLTEFRGLSPLHF.

The chain carries TRBV25-1 and TRBJ1-6; a possible D gene is TRBD1 (5 bases). V lost 7 bases, J lost 9 bases, and 13 bases lay in between. CDR1 is MGHDK and CDR2 is SYGVNS in the germline V gene. The CDR3 is 13 residues long. CDR3 bases: TGTGCCAGCACCCAATTAAGGGGTTCACCCCTCCACTTT. Translated: CASTQLRGSPLHF.

The rearrangement links TRBV7-9 to TRBJ2-6, with D unclear. Per germline, CDR1 SEHNR and CDR2 FQNEAQ (reference sequence). The CDR3 is 14 amino acids. V was trimmed by 4 bases and J by 0 bases, leaving 4 bases between them. CDR3 sequence (DNA): TGTGCCAGCAGCTACCTCTCTGGGGCCAACGTCCTGACTTTC. Translating gives CASSYLSGANVLTF.

The gene calls are TRBV6-1 and TRBJ2-5; 13 positions agree with TRBD2. This CDR3 is 14 amino acids long. From germline, CDR1 is MNHNS and CDR2 SASEGT. After removal of 6 bases from V and 4 bases from J, the junction contained 2 bases not matched to a gene. This chain's CDR3 is CASRGTSGIETQYF. The CDR3 region has the DNA TGTGCCAGCAGGGGGACTAGCGGGATAGAGACCCAGTACTTC.

The genes are TRBV9 and TRBJ2-5; no clear D gene. Trimming took 0 bases from V and 2 from J, leaving 14 bases between them. CDR3 size: 16 residues. The germline gives CDR1 SGDLS, CDR2 YYNGEE. CDR3 residues: CASSVGGGTIQETQYF. The CDR3 DNA is TGTGCCAGCAGCGTAGGGGGTGGTACTATACAAGAGACCCAGTACTTC.

This clone occurred a few times. This chain joins TRBV5-1 and TRBJ2-3; TRBD1 matches 7 bases. V lost 4 bases, J lost 1 base, and 6 bases stayed unmatched. The CDR3 has 15 amino acids. In germline, CDR1 is SGHRS, CDR2 YFSETQ. Written as DNA, the CDR3 is TGCGCCAGCAGCAGGGACAGCTTCCGCACAGATACGCAGTATTTT. Protein sequence: CASSRDSFRTDTQYF.

The CDR3 sequence: CASSITGTNTGELFF. The CDR3, as DNA: TGTGCCAGTAGTATCACAGGAACGAACACCGGGGAGCTGTTTTTT. V gene TRBV19 combines with J gene TRBJ2-2; tentative D call: TRBD1 (5 bases). The germline V gene encodes CDR1 LNHDA and CDR2 SQIVND (reference sequence). The length of the CDR3 is 15 residues. Trimming left V 3 bases short and J 0 bases short, with 8 bases between. Filled out from reference TRBV19 and TRBJ2-2, the complete variable domain reads DGGITQSPKYLFRKEGQNVTLSCEQNLNHDAMYWYRQDPGQGLRLIYYSQIVNDFQKGDIAEGYSVSREKKESFPLTVTSAQKNPTAFYLCASSITGTNTGELFFGEGSRLTVL.

This clone was detected only a few times. The rearrangement links TRBV27 to TRBJ2-7; 10 nucleotides align to TRBD1. Unmatched junction bases numbered 7, after V lost 2 bases and J lost 6 bases. The CDR3 has 15 residues. The germline V gene encodes CDR1 MNHEY and CDR2 SMNVEV (reference sequence). In nucleotides, the CDR3 is TGTGCCAGCAGTTTAGGTCGACAGGGGGCCTCCGAGCAGTACTTC. This encodes CASSLGRQGASEQYF.

The chain employs TRBV3-1 (or the pseudogene TRBV3-2) and TRBJ1-2; a weak D match, TRBD1 (6 bases). Deletions cut 0 bases from V and 4 bases from J, with 15 bases between. Germline V CDR1 and CDR2: LGHDT, YNNKEL (reference sequence). This CDR3 region has 16 residues. CDR3 residues: CASSQELWGLSYGYTF. The CDR3 DNA reads TGTGCCAGCAGCCAAGAACTTTGGGGGCTTAGCTATGGCTACACCTTC.

This chain joins TRBV7-9 and TRBJ1-2, with 10 nucleotides matching TRBD1. The CDR3 has 15 residues. In germline, CDR1 is SEHNR, CDR2 FQNEAQ (reference sequence). Unmatched junction bases numbered 7, after V lost 5 bases and J lost 4 bases. The chain's CDR3 is CASSPGQGKGYGYTF. As DNA, the CDR3 is TGTGCCAGCAGCCCGGGACAGGGGAAAGGCTATGGCTACACCTTC. Looking up the rest from reference TRBV7-9 and TRBJ1-2 gives the full variable domain: DTGVSQNPRHKITKRGQNVTFRCDPISEHNRLYWYRQTLGQGPEFLTYFQNEAQLEKSRLLSDRFSAERPKGSFSTLEIQRTEQGDSAMYLCASSPGQGKGYGYTFGSGTRLTVV.

The rearrangement joins TRBV19 to TRBJ1-4; TRBD1 might be the D (6 bases). Trimming stripped 3 bases from V and 6 bases from J, with 17 bases between. This CDR3 is 16 amino acids long. Germline CDR1 and CDR2: LNHDA and SQIVND (reference sequence). The CDR3 loop reads CASSIGRDILDEKLFF. Here the CDR3 DNA reads TGTGCCAGTAGTATCGGGCGGGACATCTTGGATGAAAAACTGTTTTTT.